At least ten counts were recorded for the clone carrying this T cell receptor beta chain. During construction of the library, unique molecular identifiers were attached to individual cDNA molecules for quantitative, reproducible TCR counting. TCRdb re-called the RACE reads through MiXCR, storing one row per CDR3 protein. The profile shows approximately 59,000 distinct CDR3 sequences, roughly 6.6% of them singletons. The data stem from a study of human T cells and chemical hapten exposure. At the level of the study: Yields of TCR per sample differed, chiefly owing to small differences in pooled library volume.

Germline V gene sequence: CDR1 SNHLY, CDR2 FYNNEI. CDR3 size: 14 residues. V lost 7 bases and J 2 bases, leaving 11 bases between the germline ends. The sample's time point: healthy volunteer bleed at 6 weeks. Before extraction, the whole blood was not fractionated, and total RNA was taken from it. The sequence came from a female donor in good health. Some clones in this sample may be carry-over from other donors' samples. The rearrangement uses TRBV2 and TRBJ2-2; D unclear. Material for sequencing was whole blood. CDR3 DNA sequence: TGTGCCAGCAAGGAACAGACAAACACCGGGGAGCTGTTTTTT. Translation gives CASKEQTNTGELFF.